This T cell receptor (beta chain) was captured by sequencing in a study of early T cells in non-severe SARS-CoV-2 infection. At the level of the study: Sequencing input comprised bulk RNA from unsorted whole blood; chain pairing was not available. Overall study findings and caveats: VDJdb-based annotation leaned toward anti-spike CD8 responses and missed private and CD4 specificities.

This clonotype showed up many times. Its antigen remains unknown. TCRdb recomputed calls from the 5' RACE reads with MiXCR, one row per CDR3 protein. The table lists tens of thousands of distinct CDR3 sequences, less than 8% of them singletons. The sequenced sample was whole blood. The sequence derives from an adult who was a healthcare worker with PCR-confirmed SARS-CoV-2 infection or an uninfected control (not recorded which).

The CDR3 DNA is TGTGCCAGCAGCCGGACAGGGGATAGCACAGATACGCAGTATTTT. It translates to CASSRTGDSTDTQYF. The chain joins TRBV7-9 to TRBJ2-3; 9 bases map to TRBD1. V gave up 5 bases and J gave up 0 bases; unmatched junction bases: 3. Germline V CDR1 and CDR2: SEHNR, FQNEAQ (reference sequence). The CDR3 is 15 residues long.